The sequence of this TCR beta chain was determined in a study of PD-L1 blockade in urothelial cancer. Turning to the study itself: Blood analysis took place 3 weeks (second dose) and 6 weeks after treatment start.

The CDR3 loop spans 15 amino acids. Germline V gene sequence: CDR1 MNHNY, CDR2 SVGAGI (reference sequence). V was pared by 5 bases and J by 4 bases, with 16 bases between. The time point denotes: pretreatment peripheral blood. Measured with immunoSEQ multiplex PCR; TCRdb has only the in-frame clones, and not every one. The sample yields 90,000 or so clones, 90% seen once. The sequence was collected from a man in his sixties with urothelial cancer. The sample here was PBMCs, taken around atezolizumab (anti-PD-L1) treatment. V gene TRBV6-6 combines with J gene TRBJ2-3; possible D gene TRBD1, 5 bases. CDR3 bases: TGTGCCAGCAGTCCAATATCAGGGTTATCAGATACGCAGTATTTT. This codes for CASSPISGLSDTQYF.